This T cell receptor beta chain was obtained from a study of blood T cell repertoires in COVID-19. In the study overall: The analysed material was cDNA or gDNA that came from T cells, B-cell-depleted T cells, or PBMCs.

Original methodology: Cell counts per sample came from amplifying reference gene primers. Method: immunoSEQ multiplex PCR; TCRdb's copy keeps in-frame clones and lacks some. From that table come the V and J calls and clone size; the DNA was used to work out D and trimming. This sample yields under 200,000 clones, of which roughly 84% are seen a single time; less than 20% belongs to the top ten. The study assigned cohorts using participant-reported clinical history. The ends were cut back, 0 bases at V and 0 bases at J, with 9 bases in the middle. The CDR3 length is 15 residues. Germline assignment: CDR1 SGDLS and CDR2 YYNGEE.

Sequenced input: PBMCs or T cells enriched from blood (not recorded which). The V gene is TRBV9, the J gene TRBJ1-1, with no clear D. The sequence came from a man aged 60-69 years who had recovered from COVID-19. CDR3 DNA: TGTGCCAGCAGCGTAGTAGGAGGGTTGAACACTGAAGCTTTCTTT. Amino acid sequence: CASSVVGGLNTEAFF.